This TCR beta chain was found in a study of naive and memory T cell subsets. Study-wide points: Diversity fell and Gini index rose from naive through CM, EM, EMRA. The power law exponent of TCR abundance differed between naive and memory cells. Over 95% of naive TCR sequences appeared only once after error correction, unlike memory subsets.

Concerning this clonotype: Antigen unknown.

Two oligonucleotides, mixed equimolar, formed the beta constant-region primer covering TRBC1 and TRBC2. Ligated cDNA was amplified by four rounds of PCR with nested alpha and beta constant-region primers and SP2. Ligation attached a single-stranded oligonucleotide with a 12-nucleotide UMI and the SP2 primer to the cDNA 3' end. TCRdb itself ran the UMI-ligation and nested PCR reads through MiXCR, one entry per CDR3 protein. Here the sample spans 25,000 to 40,000 distinct CDR3 sequences, approximately 17% being singletons. V lost 3 bases and J lost 5; bases outside the gene matches: 18. The CDR3 has 18 residues.

This receptor was taken from a human donor in good health. This chain connects TRBV12-3 or TRBV12-4 to TRBJ1-2; TRBD1 matches 7 bases. The sample taken for sequencing was effector memory CD4+ T cells from blood. Described subset: effector memory, CD45RA- CD27-. CDR3 sequence (DNA): TGTGCCAGCAGTTTGGGTCGGCCCGGTAGACAGGGTCTATATGGCTACACCTTC. It is translated as CASSLGRPGRQGLYGYTF.